This TCR beta chain is from a study of cytomegalovirus exposure and HLA in healthy donors. Looking at the study overall: Earlier work reported 90 million to 120 million unique TCR beta sequences from 150 million to 200 million T cells.

PCR involved 60 Vbeta and 13 Jbeta primers. Assay used: immunoSEQ multiplex PCR; TCRdb lists only in-frame clones, some missing. The sample has some 90,000 clones, 82% seen once. The CDR3 consists of 15 residues. Trimming took 5 bases from V and 2 from J; bases not matched to a gene: 3. Germline CDR1 reads SGHDT; CDR2 reads YYEEEE. The TCR sequence derives from a man aged 45-65 years in good health and CMV-seronegative. The J gene is TRBJ2-7, the V gene TRBV5-6; 14 positions agree with TRBD2. The specimen was PBMCs. CDR3 DNA: TGTGCCAGCAGGGAGGGACTAGCGGGAGCCTACGAGCAGTACTTC. It specifies CASREGLAGAYEQYF. Full variable domain (outside the CDR3, taken from reference TRBV5-6 and TRBJ2-7): DAGVTQSPTHLIKTRGQQVTLRCSPKSGHDTVSWYQQALGQGPQFIFQYYEEEERQRGNFPDRFSGHQFPNYSSELNVNALLLGDSALYLCASREGLAGAYEQYFGPGTRLTVT.